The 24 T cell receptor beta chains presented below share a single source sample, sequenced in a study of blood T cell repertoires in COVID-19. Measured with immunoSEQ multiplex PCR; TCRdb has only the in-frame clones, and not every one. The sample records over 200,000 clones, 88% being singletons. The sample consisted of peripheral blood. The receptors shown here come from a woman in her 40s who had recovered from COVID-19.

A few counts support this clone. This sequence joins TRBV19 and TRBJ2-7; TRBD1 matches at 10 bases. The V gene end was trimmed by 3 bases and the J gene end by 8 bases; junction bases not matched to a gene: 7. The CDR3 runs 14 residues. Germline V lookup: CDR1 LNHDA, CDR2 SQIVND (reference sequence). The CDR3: CASSIGPGQGQQYF. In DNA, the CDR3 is TGTGCCAGTAGTATCGGCCCGGGACAGGGGCAGCAGTACTTC.

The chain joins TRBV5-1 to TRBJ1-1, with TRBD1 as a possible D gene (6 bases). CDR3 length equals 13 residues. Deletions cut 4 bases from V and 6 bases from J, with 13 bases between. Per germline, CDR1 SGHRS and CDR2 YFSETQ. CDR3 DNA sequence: TGCGCCAGCAGCCAAACAGGGATCCCTGAAGCTTTCTTT. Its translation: CASSQTGIPEAFF.

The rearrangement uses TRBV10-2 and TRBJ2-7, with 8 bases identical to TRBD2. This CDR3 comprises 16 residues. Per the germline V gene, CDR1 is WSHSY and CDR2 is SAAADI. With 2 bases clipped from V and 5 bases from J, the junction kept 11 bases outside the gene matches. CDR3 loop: CASSETGGRSEDEQYF. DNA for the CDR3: TGCGCCAGCAGTGAGACGGGAGGGAGGTCGGAGGACGAGCAGTACTTC.

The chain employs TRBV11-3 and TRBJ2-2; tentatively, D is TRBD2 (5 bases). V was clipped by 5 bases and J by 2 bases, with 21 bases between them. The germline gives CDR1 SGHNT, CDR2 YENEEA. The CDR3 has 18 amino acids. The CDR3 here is CASSAPFGRTDNTGELFF. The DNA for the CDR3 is TGTGCCAGCAGCGCCCCCTTTGGGCGGACTGATAACACCGGGGAGCTGTTTTTT.

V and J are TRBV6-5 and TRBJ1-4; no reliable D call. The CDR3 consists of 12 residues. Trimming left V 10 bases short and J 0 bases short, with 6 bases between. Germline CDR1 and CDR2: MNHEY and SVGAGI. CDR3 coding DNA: TGTGCCACCGCGGCAACTAATGAAAAACTGTTTTTT. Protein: CATAATNEKLFF.

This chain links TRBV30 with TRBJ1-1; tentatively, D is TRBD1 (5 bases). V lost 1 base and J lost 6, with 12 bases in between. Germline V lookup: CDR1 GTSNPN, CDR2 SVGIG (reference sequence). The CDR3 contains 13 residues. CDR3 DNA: TGTGCCTGGAGTGCAGGGAGGAAGGCTGAAGCTTTCTTT. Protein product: CAWSAGRKAEAFF.

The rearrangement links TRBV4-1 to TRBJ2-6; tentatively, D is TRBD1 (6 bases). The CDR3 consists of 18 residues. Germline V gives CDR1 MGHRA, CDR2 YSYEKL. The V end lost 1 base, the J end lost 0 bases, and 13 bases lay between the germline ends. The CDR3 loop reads CASSQGPGAPSGANVLTF. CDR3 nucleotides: TGCGCCAGCAGCCAAGGTCCAGGGGCCCCCTCTGGGGCCAACGTCCTGACTTTC.

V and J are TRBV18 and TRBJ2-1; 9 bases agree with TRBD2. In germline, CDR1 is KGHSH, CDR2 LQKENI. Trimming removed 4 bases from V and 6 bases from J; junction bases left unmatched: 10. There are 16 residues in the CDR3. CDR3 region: CASSLRAGGVGNEQFF. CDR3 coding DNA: TGTGCCAGCTCACTTCGGGCGGGAGGGGTAGGCAATGAGCAGTTCTTC.

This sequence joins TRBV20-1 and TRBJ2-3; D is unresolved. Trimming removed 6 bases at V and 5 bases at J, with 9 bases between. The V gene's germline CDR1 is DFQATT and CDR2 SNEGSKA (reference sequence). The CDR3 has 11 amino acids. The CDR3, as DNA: TGCAGTGCAGAAACTATAGATACGCAGTATTTT. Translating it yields CSAETIDTQYF.

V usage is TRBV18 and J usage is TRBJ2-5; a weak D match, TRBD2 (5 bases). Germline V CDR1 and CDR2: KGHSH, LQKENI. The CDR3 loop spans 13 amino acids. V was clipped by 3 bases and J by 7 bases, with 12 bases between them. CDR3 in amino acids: CASSPENEGTQYF. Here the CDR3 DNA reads TGTGCCAGCTCACCGGAAAACGAGGGGACCCAGTACTTC.

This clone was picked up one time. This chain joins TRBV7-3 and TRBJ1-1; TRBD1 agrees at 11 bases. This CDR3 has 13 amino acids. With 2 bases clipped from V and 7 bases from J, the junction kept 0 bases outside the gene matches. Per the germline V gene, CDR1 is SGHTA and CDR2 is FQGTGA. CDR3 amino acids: CASSLGTGGEAFF. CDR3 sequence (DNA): TGTGCCAGCAGCTTAGGGACAGGGGGTGAAGCTTTCTTT. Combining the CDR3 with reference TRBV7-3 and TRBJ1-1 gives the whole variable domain GAGVSQTPSNKVTEKGKYVELRCDPISGHTALYWYRQSLGQGPEFLIYFQGTGAADDSGLPNDRFFAVRPEGSVSTLKIQRTERGDSAVYLCASSLGTGGEAFFGQGTRLTVV.

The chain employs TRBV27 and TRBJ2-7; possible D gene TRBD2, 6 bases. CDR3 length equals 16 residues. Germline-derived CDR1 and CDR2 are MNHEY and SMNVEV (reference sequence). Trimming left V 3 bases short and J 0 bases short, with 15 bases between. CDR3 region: CASSLSVGSVSYEQYF. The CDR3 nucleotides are TGTGCCAGCAGTTTGTCGGTCGGGAGTGTCTCCTACGAGCAGTACTTC.

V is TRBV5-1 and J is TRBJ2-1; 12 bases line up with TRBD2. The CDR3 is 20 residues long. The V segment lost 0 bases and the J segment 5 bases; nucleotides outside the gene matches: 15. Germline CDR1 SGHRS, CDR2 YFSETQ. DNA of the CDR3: TGCGCCAGCAGCTTGGCTAGCGGGAGGGCCGGCAGGTTCGGGGACAATGAGCAGTTCTTC. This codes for CASSLASGRAGRFGDNEQFF. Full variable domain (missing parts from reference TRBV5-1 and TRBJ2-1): KAGVTQTPRYLIKTRGQQVTLSCSPISGHRSVSWYQQTPGQGLQFLFEYFSETQRNKGNFPGRFSGRQFSNSRSEMNVSTLELGDSALYLCASSLASGRAGRFGDNEQFFGPGTRLTVL.

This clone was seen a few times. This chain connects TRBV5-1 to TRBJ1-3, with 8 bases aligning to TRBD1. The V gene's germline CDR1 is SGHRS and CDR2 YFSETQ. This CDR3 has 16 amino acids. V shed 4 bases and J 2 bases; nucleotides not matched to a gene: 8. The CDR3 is CASSPPGGSAGNTIYF. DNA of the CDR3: TGCGCCAGCAGCCCCCCAGGGGGCTCCGCTGGAAACACCATATATTTT.

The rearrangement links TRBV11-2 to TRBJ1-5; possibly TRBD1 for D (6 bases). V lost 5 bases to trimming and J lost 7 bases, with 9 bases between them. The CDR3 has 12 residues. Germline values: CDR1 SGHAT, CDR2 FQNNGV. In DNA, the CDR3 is TGTGCCAGCAGCGAGGGGGACCAGCCCCAGCATTTT. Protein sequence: CASSEGDQPQHF.

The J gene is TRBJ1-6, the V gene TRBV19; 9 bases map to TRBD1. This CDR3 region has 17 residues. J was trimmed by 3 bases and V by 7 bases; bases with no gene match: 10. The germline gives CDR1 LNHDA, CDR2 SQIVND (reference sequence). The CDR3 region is CASNVGTGSNYNSPLHF. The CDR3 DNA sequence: TGTGCCAGTAACGTTGGGACAGGGTCAAACTATAATTCACCCCTCCACTTT. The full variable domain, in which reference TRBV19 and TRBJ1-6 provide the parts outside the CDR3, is DGGITQSPKYLFRKEGQNVTLSCEQNLNHDAMYWYRQDPGQGLRLIYYSQIVNDFQKGDIAEGYSVSREKKESFPLTVTSAQKNPTAFYLCASNVGTGSNYNSPLHFGNGTRLTVT.

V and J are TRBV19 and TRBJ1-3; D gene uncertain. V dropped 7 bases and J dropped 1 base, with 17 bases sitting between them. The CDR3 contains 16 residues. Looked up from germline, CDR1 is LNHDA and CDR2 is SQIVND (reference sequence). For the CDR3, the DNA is TGTGCCAGTACCCCCCCCGCTGGGAGGTCTGGAAACACCATATATTTT. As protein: CASTPPAGRSGNTIYF.

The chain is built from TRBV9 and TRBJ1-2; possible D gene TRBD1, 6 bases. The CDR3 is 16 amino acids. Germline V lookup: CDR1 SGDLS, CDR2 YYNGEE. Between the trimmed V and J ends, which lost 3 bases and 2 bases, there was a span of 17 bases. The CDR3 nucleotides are TGTGCCAGCAGCGGCCGGGGGGACAAATACAACTATGGCTACACCTTC. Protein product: CASSGRGDKYNYGYTF.

The chain's CDR3 is CASRKSYSGANVLTF. In nucleotides, the CDR3 is TGTGCCAGCAGGAAGTCCTATTCTGGGGCCAACGTCCTGACTTTC. V usage is TRBV2 and J usage is TRBJ2-6; D is unclear. V dropped 6 bases and J dropped 1 base, with 10 bases sitting between them. The V gene's germline CDR1 is SNHLY and CDR2 FYNNEI. The CDR3 has 15 amino acids. Variable domain in full (rest from reference TRBV2 and TRBJ2-6): EPEVTQTPSHQVTQMGQEVILRCVPISNHLYFYWYRQILGQKVEFLVSFYNNEISEKSEIFDDQFSVERPDGSNFTLKIRSTKLEDSAMYFCASRKSYSGANVLTFGAGSRLTVL.

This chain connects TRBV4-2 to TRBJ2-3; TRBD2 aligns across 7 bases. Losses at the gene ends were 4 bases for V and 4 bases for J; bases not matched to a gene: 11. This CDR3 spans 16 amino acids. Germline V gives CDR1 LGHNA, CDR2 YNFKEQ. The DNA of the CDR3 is TGTGCCAGCAGCCGGAGCGGGGAGGGCGTCCCAGATACGCAGTATTTT. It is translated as CASSRSGEGVPDTQYF.

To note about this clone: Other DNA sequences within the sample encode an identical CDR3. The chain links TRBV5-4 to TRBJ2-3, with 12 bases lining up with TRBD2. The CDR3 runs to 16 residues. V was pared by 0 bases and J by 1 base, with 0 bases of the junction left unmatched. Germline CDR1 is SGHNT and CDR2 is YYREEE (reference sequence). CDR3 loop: CASSLGLAGGTDTQYF. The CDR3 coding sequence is TGTGCCAGCAGCTTGGGACTAGCGGGAGGCACAGATACGCAGTATTTT.

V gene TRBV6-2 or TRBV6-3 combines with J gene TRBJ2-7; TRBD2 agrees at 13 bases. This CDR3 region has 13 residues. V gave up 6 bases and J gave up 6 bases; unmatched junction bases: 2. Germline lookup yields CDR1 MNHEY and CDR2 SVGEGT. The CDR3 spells CASSRTSGSEQYV. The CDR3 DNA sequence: TGTGCCAGCAGCCGGACTAGCGGGAGCGAGCAGTACGTC.

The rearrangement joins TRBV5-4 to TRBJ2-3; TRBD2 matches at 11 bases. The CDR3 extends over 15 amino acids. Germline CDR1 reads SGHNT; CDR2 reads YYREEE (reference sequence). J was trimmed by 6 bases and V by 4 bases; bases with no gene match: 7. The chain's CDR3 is CASSPGLAEGDTQYF. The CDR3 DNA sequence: TGTGCCAGCAGCCCGGGACTAGCGGAAGGGGATACGCAGTATTTT.

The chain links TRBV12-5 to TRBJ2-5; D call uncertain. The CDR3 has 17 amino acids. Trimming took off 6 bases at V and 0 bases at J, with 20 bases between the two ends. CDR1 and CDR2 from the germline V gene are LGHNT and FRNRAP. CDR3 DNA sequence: TGTGCTAGTGGACTCGGGTCGACCCCCCGGTACCAAGAGACCCAGTACTTC. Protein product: CASGLGSTPRYQETQYF.